This T cell receptor (beta chain) was observed in a study of OX40 agonist ivuxolimab in advanced cancers. Study-wide findings and caveats: Part of the nonresponder group also had normalized T-cell clonal expansion that was low.

Turning to this clone: What it recognizes is unknown.

The V end was cut by 0 bases, the J end by 7 bases, with 11 bases between. Germline V CDR1 and CDR2: SGDLS, YYNGEE. This CDR3 comprises 14 residues. Data came from immunoSEQ multiplex PCR; TCRdb stores just in-frame clones and leaves some out. The sample holds 90,000 to 100,000 clones, 89% seen once. This specimen consisted of CD4+ or CD8+ T cells sorted from blood, obtained in a trial of the OX40 agonist ivuxolimab. The chain uses TRBV9 and TRBJ2-1; perhaps TRBD2 as D (5 bases). This sequence was found in an adult with an advanced solid tumor such as melanoma, head and neck, liver or kidney cancer. DNA of the CDR3: TGTGCCAGCAGCGTAGAGTGGGAGAGGAATGAGCAGTTCTTC. Translating gives CASSVEWERNEQFF.